A selection of T cell receptor beta chains follows, all from one sample in a study of blood T cell repertoires in COVID-19. The method was immunoSEQ multiplex PCR; TCRdb's version includes in-frame clones alone and lacks a portion of them. The sample lists approximately 210,000 clones, roughly 87% occurring once. The sequencing input was PBMCs or T cells enriched from blood (not recorded which). The receptors stem from a woman in her 30s who had recovered from COVID-19. CDR3s leave out the opening cysteine and the closing phenylalanine or tryptophan. Not all rows give a size; the values are once, few, many and, for expanded clones, a class.

-	TRBV7-9	ASSLGLGAPNSPLH
-	TRBV11-2	ASSRGGSYNEQF
-	TRBV6-1	ASSEENKADTQY
-	TRBV3-1/TRBV3-2	ASSHGLASDNEQF
-	TRBV27	ASSSSNRGQAYGYT
few	TRBV3-1/TRBV3-2	ASSHWSRGEQY
-	TRBV7-3	ASSFLPDTEAF
-	TRBV4-1	ASSHPGRTLNQPQH
-	TRBV6-4	ASSDGSSRVDGYT
-	TRBV24-1	ATSDRGDGYT
-	TRBV5-1	ASSLVSREEDTQY
-	TRBV7-3	ASSLIAGGEQY
once	TRBV7-8	ASSMIAGRPYEQY
-	TRBV6-6	ASRGGQTYEQY
-	TRBV20-1	SASKMRQPGISPLH
-	TRBV5-1	ASTGGSAANEKLF
many	TRBV5-1	ASSPGDSSGNTIY
-	TRBV28	ASILGPGRGDEQF
-	TRBV7-2	ASTLGGSGGLQETQY
-	TRBV19	ASKVGYSGNTIY
-	TRBV5-4	ATKGVGAGVRVTDTQY
-	TRBV21-1	ASSKRTGGKNTGELF
once	TRBV11-2	ASSLRTGGGEQF
once	TRBV5-1	ASSLLAGNEQF
-	TRBV11-2	ASSLVSGGPEQY
-	TRBV9	ASSVETSGGAADTQY
-	TRBV11-2	ASSLISSGKYNEQF
-	TRBV11-2	ASSSRGFGAYGYT
once	TRBV7-8	ASSLDADRGGPNYGYT
once	TRBV10-3	AIQGGQGRVEQY
-	TRBV7-9	ASSSGTTGLQY
-	TRBV19	ASSIGGRSPDTQY
-	TRBV9	ASSVQGGTDTQY
-	TRBV18	ASSPNRGETQY
-	TRBV7-9	ASSLPTGPSYNEQF